The 29 T cell receptor beta chains given below trace back to one sample, sequenced in a study of OX40 agonist ivuxolimab in advanced cancers. Sequencing was performed with immunoSEQ multiplex PCR; in TCRdb, only in-frame clones are kept and a portion is missing. The sample holds about 55,000 clones, approximately 83% seen once. Sequences were derived from CD4+ or CD8+ T cells sorted from blood, sampled in a trial of the OX40 agonist ivuxolimab. Receptors originate from an adult with an advanced solid tumor such as melanoma, head and neck, liver or kidney cancer.

V gene TRBV28 combines with J gene TRBJ2-6; no clear D gene. Per germline, CDR1 MDHEN and CDR2 SYDVKM. This CDR3 is 16 amino acids long. V gave up 4 bases and J gave up 1 base, with 11 bases separating them. The CDR3 DNA is TGTGCCAGCAGTTCCCCTACTTTATCTGGGGCCAACGTCCTGACTTTC. Translation gives CASSSPTLSGANVLTF.

This chain uses TRBV27 with TRBJ2-1; 10 bases fit TRBD2. CDR1 is MNHEY and CDR2 is SMNVEV in the germline V gene (reference sequence). This CDR3 contains 16 residues. V lost 8 bases, J lost 0 bases, and 7 bases stayed unmatched. The CDR3 coding sequence is TGTGCCAGCGGCCTAATAGCGGGAGGCTCCTACAATGAGCAGTTCTTC. Protein product: CASGLIAGGSYNEQFF.

V and J are TRBV27 and TRBJ2-3; D unclear. Looked up from germline, CDR1 is MNHEY and CDR2 is SMNVEV (reference sequence). Trimming pared 4 bases from V and 0 bases from J, leaving 17 bases between. The CDR3 length is 17 residues. The CDR3 reads CASSSVPFSTSTDTQYF. CDR3 nucleotides: TGTGCCAGCAGTTCCGTACCTTTTTCGACTAGCACAGATACGCAGTATTTT.

This clone was observed a single time. This chain uses TRBV5-1 with TRBJ1-4; D is ambiguous. This CDR3 has 12 residues. Trimming cost V 4 bases and J 5 bases, with 6 bases left between them. Per germline, CDR1 SGHRS and CDR2 YFSETQ. The CDR3 DNA reads TGCGCCAGCAGCGAAGACAATGAAAAACTGTTTTTT. It codes for CASSEDNEKLFF.

This sequence joins TRBV5-1 and TRBJ2-2, with a possible D match to TRBD1 (5 bases). V was pared by 0 bases and J by 3 bases, with 9 bases between. CDR3 length: 15 residues. CDR1 and CDR2 from the germline V gene are SGHRS and YFSETQ. The CDR3 spells CASSLVQADTGELFF. The CDR3 DNA is TGCGCCAGCAGCTTGGTACAGGCGGACACCGGGGAGCTGTTTTTT.

There are a few counts of this clone. This rearrangement joins TRBV19 to TRBJ1-2, with a possible D match to TRBD1 (6 bases). CDR3 size: 14 residues. V was shortened by 3 bases and J by 0 bases, with 8 bases between the two germline ends. CDR1 is LNHDA, CDR2 SQIVND, per germline (reference sequence). CDR3 sequence: CASSIGQSNYGYTF. CDR3 in DNA: TGTGCCAGTAGTATCGGACAGTCTAACTATGGCTACACCTTC.

The chain couples TRBV14 to TRBJ1-2; possibly TRBD1 for D (6 bases). Germline assignment: CDR1 SGHDN and CDR2 FVKESK. This CDR3 spans 13 amino acids. The V gene lost 4 bases and the J gene lost 6 bases, with 12 bases spanning the gap. This chain's CDR3 is CASSPGQHHGYTF. In nucleotides, the CDR3 is TGTGCCAGCAGCCCCGGACAGCACCATGGCTACACCTTC.

The gene calls are TRBV28 and TRBJ1-5; TRBD1 might be the D (6 bases). The CDR3 is 14 residues long. The V and J ends lost 7 bases and 0 bases respectively, with 10 bases between them. Germline values: CDR1 MDHEN, CDR2 SYDVKM. The CDR3 DNA follows: TGTGCCAGCATTGGGACACCTAGCAATCAGCCCCAGCATTTT. Encoded protein: CASIGTPSNQPQHF.

This chain connects TRBV5-1 to TRBJ2-5; D uncertain. Trimming left V 0 bases short and J 4 bases short, with 10 bases between. CDR3 length equals 14 residues. Germline CDR1 and CDR2: SGHRS and YFSETQ. CDR3: CASSLGHGSETQYF. The DNA for the CDR3 is TGCGCCAGCAGCTTGGGGCACGGTTCAGAGACCCAGTACTTC.

This chain links TRBV7-9 with TRBJ2-1, with 11 bases fitting TRBD2. Germline trimming cut 4 bases from V and 4 bases from J; bases unmatched to any gene: 9. The CDR3 sequence is 17 residues long. Germline V lookup: CDR1 SEHNR, CDR2 FQNEAQ (reference sequence). The CDR3 DNA reads TGTGCCAGCAGCTCCTCCTTGACTAGCGGGAAGTACAATGAGCAGTTCTTC. Its protein product is CASSSSLTSGKYNEQFF.

This clone was seen more than once but under ten times. The chain is built from TRBV5-4 and TRBJ2-1; D possibly corresponds to TRBD2 (5 bases). The CDR3 sequence is 15 residues long. V lost 4 bases to trimming and J lost 1 base, with 12 bases between them. Per germline, CDR1 SGHNT and CDR2 YYREEE (reference sequence). The CDR3 protein is CASSPWTSSYNEQFF. The CDR3 coding sequence is TGTGCCAGCAGCCCGTGGACTTCGTCCTACAATGAGCAGTTCTTC.

This clone was picked up one time. This chain connects TRBV28 to TRBJ2-2; 7 nucleotides agree with TRBD2. The V and J ends lost 4 bases and 0 bases, in that order; junction bases with no gene match: 8. The CDR3 has 17 amino acids. Germline CDR1 MDHEN, CDR2 SYDVKM. Here the CDR3 DNA reads TGTGCCAGCAGTTCCCTAGGGACTACCTCGAACACCGGGGAGCTGTTTTTT. Protein sequence: CASSSLGTTSNTGELFF.

The rearrangement links TRBV4-1 to TRBJ2-1, with 9 nucleotides matching TRBD2. The germline V gene has CDR1 MGHRA and CDR2 YSYEKL. V shed 4 bases, J shed 9 bases, and the junction held 13 bases outside the gene matches. CDR3 length equals 16 residues. The CDR3 bases are TGCGCCAGCAGCCCTGTAGGAGCGGGAGGACTCATTGAGCAGTTCTTC. Its translation: CASSPVGAGGLIEQFF.

V and J are TRBV28 and TRBJ2-3; 8 bases line up with TRBD2. V was pared by 3 bases and J by 3 bases, with 8 bases of the junction left unmatched. This CDR3 is built from 16 residues. Per the germline V gene, CDR1 is MDHEN and CDR2 is SYDVKM. In nucleotides, the CDR3 is TGTGCCAGCAGTTTCGGCGGGAGGATCGAAACAGATACGCAGTATTTT. Translated: CASSFGGRIETDTQYF.

V gene TRBV5-1 combines with J gene TRBJ2-1; 16 bases match TRBD2. Germline V gives CDR1 SGHRS, CDR2 YFSETQ. This CDR3 has 17 amino acids. Unmatched junction bases numbered 4, after V lost 4 bases and J lost 3 bases. The CDR3 loop is CASSGTSGRAGYNEQFF. CDR3 bases: TGCGCCAGCAGCGGGACTAGCGGGAGGGCTGGCTACAATGAGCAGTTCTTC.

CDR3: CASSLGSHTEAFF. The CDR3 region has the DNA TGTGCCAGCAGCTTGGGATCTCACACTGAAGCTTTCTTT. The V call is TRBV5-5, the J call TRBJ1-1; the D is unclear. CDR3 length equals 13 residues. From germline, CDR1 is SGHKS and CDR2 YYEKEE (reference sequence). V was pared by 0 bases and J by 3 bases, with 6 bases between.

This chain connects TRBV2 to TRBJ2-7; D gene uncertain. The CDR3 has 13 residues. Trimming removed 2 bases at V and 6 bases at J, with 11 bases between. The germline gives CDR1 SNHLY, CDR2 FYNNEI. Written as DNA, the CDR3 is TGTGCCAGCAGTGAAATTCGTAGCTTCGAGCAGTACTTC. The encoded protein is CASSEIRSFEQYF.

The V gene is TRBV5-5, the J gene TRBJ1-2; 9 nucleotides match TRBD1. V lost 4 bases and J lost 8; bases outside the gene matches: 3. The CDR3 is 12 residues long. The V gene's germline CDR1 is SGHKS and CDR2 YYEKEE (reference sequence). CDR3 residues: CASSRDRDGYTF. CDR3 coding DNA: TGTGCCAGCAGCCGGGACAGGGACGGCTACACCTTC.

The chain joins TRBV5-1 to TRBJ1-3; D is possibly TRBD1 or TRBD2 (5 bases each). The J call may be incorrect, as the DNA end agrees better with TRBJ2-2. From germline, CDR1 is SGHRS and CDR2 YFSETQ. This CDR3 region has 15 residues. CDR3 nucleotides: TGCGCCAGCAGCTTTTGGGGGACGAACACCGGGGAGCTGTTTTTT. This translates into CASSFWGTNTGELFF.

This clone was counted a single time. This chain links TRBV29-1 with TRBJ2-1; the D is unclear. The length of the CDR3 is 10 residues. Germline lookup yields CDR1 SQVTM and CDR2 ANQGSEA. V lost 7 bases to trimming and J lost 9 bases, with 10 bases between them. The CDR3 bases are TGCAGCGATTCCGAGGCTGAGCAGTTCTTC. Its protein is CSDSEAEQFF.

The J gene is TRBJ1-3, the V gene TRBV5-4; D gene ambiguous. CDR3 length: 15 residues. CDR1 and CDR2 from the germline V gene are SGHNT and YYREEE (reference sequence). Between the trimmed V and J ends, which lost 0 bases and 4 bases, there was a span of 11 bases. The CDR3 loop reads CASSLAKGSGNTIYF. CDR3 DNA: TGTGCCAGCAGCTTGGCCAAGGGATCGGGAAACACCATATATTTT.

This clone was recorded a few times. The chain joins TRBV2 to TRBJ1-5, with 8 bases matching TRBD1. The V gene end was trimmed by 4 bases and the J gene end by 5 bases; junction bases not matched to a gene: 1. Germline V gene sequence: CDR1 SNHLY, CDR2 FYNNEI. This CDR3 contains 13 residues. CDR3 sequence reads: CASSGTGYQPQHF. CDR3 bases: TGTGCCAGCAGTGGGACAGGGTATCAGCCCCAGCATTTT.

The J gene is TRBJ2-3, the V gene TRBV5-1, with D perhaps TRBD2 (6 bases). Trimming pared 1 base from V and 0 bases from J, leaving 12 bases between. CDR3 length: 16 residues. The germline V gene has CDR1 SGHRS and CDR2 YFSETQ. CDR3 bases: TGCGCCAGCAGCTTGAGACCCGGGACTAGCACAGATACGCAGTATTTT. Residues: CASSLRPGTSTDTQYF.

There are a few counts of this clone. The gene calls are TRBV7-9 and TRBJ2-5, with D perhaps TRBD2 (6 bases). Germline loops: CDR1 SEHNR, CDR2 FQNEAQ (reference sequence). The CDR3 spans 15 residues. Trimming shortened V by 1 base and J by 1 base, and 10 bases separated the two germline ends. CDR3 in DNA: TGTGCCAGCAGCTTAGTCGGGGGAATCCAAGAGACCCAGTACTTC. It translates to CASSLVGGIQETQYF.

This clone was detected a few times. The CDR3 bases are TGTGCCAGCAGTGTCGGGACGGCTCCCTACGAGCAGTACTTC. Amino acid sequence: CASSVGTAPYEQYF. This chain uses TRBV28 with TRBJ2-7; either TRBD1 or TRBD2 may fit D (5 bases each). There are 14 residues in the CDR3. Trimming removed 5 bases at V and 2 bases at J, with 13 bases between. Germline V CDR1 and CDR2: MDHEN, SYDVKM. Complete variable domain (other parts from reference TRBV28 and TRBJ2-7): DVKVTQSSRYLVKRTGEKVFLECVQDMDHENMFWYRQDPGLGLRLIYFSYDVKMKEKGDIPEGYSVSREKKERFSLILESASTNQTSMYLCASSVGTAPYEQYFGPGTRLTVT.

J is TRBJ1-4 and V is TRBV7-9; D is perhaps TRBD1 (5 bases). Trimming removed 1 base at V and 7 bases at J, with 10 bases between. The CDR3 extends over 14 amino acids. Germline V CDR1 and CDR2: SEHNR, FQNEAQ (reference sequence). CDR3 residues: CASSLGQGGEKLFF. In DNA, the CDR3 is TGTGCCAGCAGCTTAGGGCAGGGAGGTGAAAAACTGTTTTTT.

V gene TRBV7-9 combines with J gene TRBJ2-6, with a possible D match to TRBD1 (5 bases). CDR1 and CDR2 (germline): SEHNR, FQNEAQ (reference sequence). The CDR3 length is 13 residues. Trimming removed 10 bases at V and 1 base at J, with 8 bases between. DNA of the CDR3: TGTGCCAAAAGGGGTTCTGGGGCCAACGTCCTGACTTTC. Protein sequence: CAKRGSGANVLTF.

The rearrangement links TRBV4-1 to TRBJ2-7; D may match TRBD1 or TRBD2 (5 bases each). This CDR3 has 17 residues. The germline CDR1 and CDR2 sequences are MGHRA and YSYEKL. Trimming took off 3 bases at V and 3 bases at J, with 21 bases between the two ends. The CDR3 is CASSHYFSRGGSYEQYF. In DNA form, the CDR3 reads TGCGCCAGCAGCCATTACTTTAGCCGGGGCGGAAGCTACGAGCAGTACTTC.

This sequence joins TRBV18 and TRBJ2-7; 13 bases are shared with TRBD2. Germline V lookup: CDR1 KGHSH, CDR2 LQKENI. Trimming took 0 bases from V and 9 from J; bases not matched to a gene: 2. This CDR3 is built from 14 residues. This CDR3 is CASSPPGLAGTQYF. For the CDR3, the DNA is TGTGCCAGCTCACCACCGGGACTAGCGGGAACGCAGTACTTC.